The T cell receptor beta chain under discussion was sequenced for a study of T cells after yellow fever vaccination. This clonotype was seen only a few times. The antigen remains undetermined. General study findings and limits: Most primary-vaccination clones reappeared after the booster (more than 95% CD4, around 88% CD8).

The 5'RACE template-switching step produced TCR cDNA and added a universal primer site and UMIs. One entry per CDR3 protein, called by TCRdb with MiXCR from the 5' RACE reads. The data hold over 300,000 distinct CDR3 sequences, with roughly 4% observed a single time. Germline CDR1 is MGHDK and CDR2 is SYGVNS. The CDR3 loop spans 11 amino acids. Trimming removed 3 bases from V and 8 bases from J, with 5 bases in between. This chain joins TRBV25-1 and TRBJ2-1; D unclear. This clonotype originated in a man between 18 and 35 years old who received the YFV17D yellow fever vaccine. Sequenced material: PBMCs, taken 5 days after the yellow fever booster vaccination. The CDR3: CASSDGYEQFF. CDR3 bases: TGTGCCAGCAGTGACGGCTATGAGCAGTTCTTC. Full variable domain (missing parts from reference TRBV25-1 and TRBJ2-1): EADIYQTPRYLVIGTGKKITLECSQTMGHDKMYWYQQDPGMELHLIHYSYGVNSTEKGDLSSESTVSRIRTEHFPLTLESARPSHTSQYLCASSDGYEQFFGPGTRLTVL.